The 6 T cell receptor beta chains reported below all come from one sample, sequenced in a study of T-cell memory formation after mild COVID-19. One entry per CDR3 protein results from TCRdb running MiXCR on the 5' RACE reads. The sample shows about 140,000 distinct CDR3 sequences, roughly 15% of them seen only once. The sequenced sample was PBMCs or a T cell subset sorted from them (not recorded which). The receptor set was obtained from an adult woman who had mild COVID-19 (a few samples of this study predate the infection). Cell type and time point are not known.

This clonotype was counted ten times or more. The J gene is TRBJ2-7, the V gene TRBV5-1, with D perhaps given as TRBD1 or TRBD2 (6 bases each). In germline, CDR1 is SGHRS, CDR2 YFSETQ. CDR3 length: 15 amino acids. V shed 3 bases and J shed 7 bases, with 20 bases lying between them. DNA of the CDR3: TGCGCCAGCAGCTCGAACTACCAAGGGGGGCGTGAGCAGTACTTC. Protein sequence: CASSSNYQGGREQYF.

The chain has TRBV24-1 and TRBJ2-3; 9 bases line up with TRBD2. V dropped 1 base and J dropped 1; count of bases not matched to a gene: 8. This CDR3 is built from 18 residues. Germline V gene sequence: CDR1 KGHDR, CDR2 SFDVKD. For the CDR3, the DNA is TGTGCCACCAGTGATTTATGGAGTAGCGGGAGAGGCACAGATACGCAGTATTTT. It encodes CATSDLWSSGRGTDTQYF.

This clonotype showed up just a few times. The chain combines TRBV6-2 or TRBV6-3 with TRBJ1-5, with D uncertain. This CDR3 is 14 amino acids long. The germline CDR1 and CDR2 sequences are MNHEY and SVGEGT. Trimming removed 2 bases from V and 4 bases from J, with 9 bases in between. DNA of the CDR3: TGTGCCAGCAGTTACGCTCGTCAGAATCAGCCCCAGCATTTT. Translation gives CASSYARQNQPQHF.

J is TRBJ2-7 and V is TRBV20-1, with 7 bases matching TRBD2. There are 13 residues in the CDR3. With 3 bases clipped from V and 1 base from J, the junction kept 3 bases outside the gene matches. Germline V lookup: CDR1 DFQATT, CDR2 SNEGSKA (reference sequence). As DNA, the CDR3 is TGCAGTGCTAGGCGGGAGAATTCCTACGAGCAGTACTTC. Translation gives CSARRENSYEQYF.

This clonotype occurred a few times. The chain has TRBV29-1 and TRBJ2-2; 7 bases are a match to TRBD1. The CDR3 has 16 residues. The germline V gene has CDR1 SQVTM and CDR2 ANQGSEA. The trim removed 4 bases at V and 0 bases at J, leaving 8 bases unmatched. The CDR3 DNA reads as TGCAGCGTTGCAGGTCGCCAGGGGGCGAACACCGGGGAGCTGTTTTTT. This encodes CSVAGRQGANTGELFF.

The chain couples TRBV24-1 to TRBJ1-1, with TRBD1 identical over 9 bases. Losses at the gene ends were 8 bases for V and 1 base for J; bases not matched to a gene: 4. CDR3 length equals 14 residues. Germline-derived CDR1 and CDR2 are KGHDR and SFDVKD. The CDR3 DNA reads as TGTGCCACCACCGGACAGGGGCCGAACACTGAAGCTTTCTTT. Translation gives CATTGQGPNTEAFF.